This T cell receptor beta chain was retrieved from a study of CD8 T cells in Susac syndrome. An amount of RNA that ranged from roughly 0.45 to 1 ug was reverse transcribed with random hexamers. Across 54 Vbeta and 13 Jbeta, immunoSEQ multiplex PCR amplified TCR beta CDR3. One entry per CDR3 protein results from TCRdb running MiXCR on the immunoSEQ multiplex PCR reads. The sample has about 300,000 distinct CDR3 sequences; approximately 85% are singletons. Trimming took 1 base from V and 3 from J, leaving 9 bases between them. The CDR3 spans 14 residues. Germline V gives CDR1 MNHEY, CDR2 SVGEGT. The origin of this receptor is a human donor with multiple sclerosis. The gene calls are TRBV6-2 or TRBV6-3 and TRBJ1-1; no clear D. The sequenced sample consisted of CD8+ T cells from PBMCs. CDR3 DNA sequence: TGTGCCAGCAGTTACTTCGGCCCGGACACTGAAGCTTTCTTT. Its protein product is CASSYFGPDTEAFF.